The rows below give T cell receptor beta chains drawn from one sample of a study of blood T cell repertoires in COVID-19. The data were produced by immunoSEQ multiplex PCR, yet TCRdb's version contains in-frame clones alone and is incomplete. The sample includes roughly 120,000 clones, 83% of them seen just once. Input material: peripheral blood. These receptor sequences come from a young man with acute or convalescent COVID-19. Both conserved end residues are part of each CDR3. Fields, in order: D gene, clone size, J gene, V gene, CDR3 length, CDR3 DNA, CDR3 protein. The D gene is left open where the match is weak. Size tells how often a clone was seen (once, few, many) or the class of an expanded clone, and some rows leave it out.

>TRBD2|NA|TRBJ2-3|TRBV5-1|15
TGCGCCAGCAGCTTAGGTGGGGGGGGCACAGATACGCAGTATTTT
CASSLGGGGTDTQYF
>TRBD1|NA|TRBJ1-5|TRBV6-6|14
TGTGCCAGCACGGACAGGGGCGGCAATCAGCCCCAGCATTTT
CASTDRGGNQPQHF
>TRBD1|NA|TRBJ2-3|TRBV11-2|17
TGTGCCAGCAGCTTAGTAGCCTATCGACAGGGAATGGATACGCAGTATTTT
CASSLVAYRQGMDTQYF
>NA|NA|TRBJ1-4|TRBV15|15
TGTGCCACCAGCAGAGTACAGGGCAGGAATGAAAAACTGTTTTTT
CATSRVQGRNEKLFF
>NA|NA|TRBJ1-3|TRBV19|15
TGTGCCAGTAGTTCTCGGGGGGGGACTGGAAACACCATATATTTT
CASSSRGGTGNTIYF
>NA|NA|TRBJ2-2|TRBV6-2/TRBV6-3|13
TGTGCCAGCAGTCTTTGGAGCGCCGGGGAGCTGTTTTTT
CASSLWSAGELFF
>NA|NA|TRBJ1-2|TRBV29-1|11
TGCAGCGTTGTGAGTTCCTATGGCTACACCTTC
CSVVSSYGYTF
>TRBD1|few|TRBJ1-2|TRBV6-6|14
TGTGCCAGCAGTTCACACCAGGGGGCCTATGGCTACACCTTC
CASSSHQGAYGYTF
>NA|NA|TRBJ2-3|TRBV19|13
TGTGCCAGTAGTTTCCTCTTGACAGATACGCAGTATTTT
CASSFLLTDTQYF
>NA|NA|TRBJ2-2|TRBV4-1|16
TGCGCCAGCAGCCCAGACGATTTCAGAAACACCGGGGAGCTGTTTTTT
CASSPDDFRNTGELFF
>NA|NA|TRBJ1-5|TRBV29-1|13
TGCAGCGTTGCAAACAGGGTAGATCAGCCCCAGCATTTT
CSVANRVDQPQHF
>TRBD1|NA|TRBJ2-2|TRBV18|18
TGTGCCAGCTCACACAAAATTTCGACAGGGACGAACACCGGGGAGCTGTTTTTT
CASSHKISTGTNTGELFF
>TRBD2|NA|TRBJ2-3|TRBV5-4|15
TGTGCCAGCAGCCCGGCCCAGCGGGAAGGAGATACGCAGTATTTT
CASSPAQREGDTQYF
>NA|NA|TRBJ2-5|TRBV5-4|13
TGTGCCAGCAGCTTGGACAGGTGGGAGACCCAGTACTTC
CASSLDRWETQYF
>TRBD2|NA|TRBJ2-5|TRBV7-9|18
TGTGCCAGCAGCGCGGGACTAGCGGGAGATAATAGCCAAGAGACCCAGTACTTC
CASSAGLAGDNSQETQYF
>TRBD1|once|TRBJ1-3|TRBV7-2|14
TGTGCCAGCAGCCCGACAGGGCAGAGAAACACCATATATTTT
CASSPTGQRNTIYF
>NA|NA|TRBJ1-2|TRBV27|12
TGTGCCAACCTCAAGAATACGGATGGCTACACCTTC
CANLKNTDGYTF
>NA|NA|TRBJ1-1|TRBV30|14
TGTGCTTGGAGCTACAGGGCAGTTGGCACTGAAGCTTTCTTT
CAWSYRAVGTEAFF
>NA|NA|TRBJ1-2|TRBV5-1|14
TGCGCCAGCAGCTTACTGGGCGAAAACTATGGCTACACCTTC
CASSLLGENYGYTF
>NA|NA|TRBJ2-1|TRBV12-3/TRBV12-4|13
TGTGCCAGCGGTACTACTCGTTATAATGAGCAGTTCTTC
CASGTTRYNEQFF
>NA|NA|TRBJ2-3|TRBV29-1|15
TGCAGCGGCTTGGGCCTCAGGGTAGGCACAGATACGCAGTATTTT
CSGLGLRVGTDTQYF
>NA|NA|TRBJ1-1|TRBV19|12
TGTGCCAGTAGTAGACAGAACACTGAAGCTTTCTTT
CASSRQNTEAFF
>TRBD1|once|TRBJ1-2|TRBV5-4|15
TGTGCCAGCAGCCCCCGGGACAGAGACAACTATGGCTACACCTTC
CASSPRDRDNYGYTF
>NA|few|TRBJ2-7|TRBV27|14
TGTGCCAGCAGTTTATCAGGCGGGACGCTCGAGCAGTACTTC
CASSLSGGTLEQYF
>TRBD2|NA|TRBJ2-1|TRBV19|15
TGTGCCAGTAGTACCGCGGGAGCAACGTACAATGAGCAGTTCTTC
CASSTAGATYNEQFF
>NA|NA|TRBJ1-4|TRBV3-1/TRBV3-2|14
TGTGCCAGCAGCCAGCGGGGTTACAATGAAAAACTGTTTTTT
CASSQRGYNEKLFF
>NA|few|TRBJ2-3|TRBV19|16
TGTGCCAGTAGTATGGCCCGGGACACCTACACAGATACGCAGTATTTT
CASSMARDTYTDTQYF
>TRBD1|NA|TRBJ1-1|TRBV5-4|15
TGTGCCAGCAGCTTGGACATGACAGGGACCACTGAAGCTTTCTTT
CASSLDMTGTTEAFF
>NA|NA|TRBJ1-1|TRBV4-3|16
TGCGCCAGCAGCCAAGAGAAATATGGCACCAACACTGAAGCTTTCTTT
CASSQEKYGTNTEAFF
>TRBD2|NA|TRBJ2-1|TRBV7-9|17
TGTGCCAGCAGCTCAGACCCCGGGACTAGCGGGTACAATGAGCAGTTCTTC
CASSSDPGTSGYNEQFF
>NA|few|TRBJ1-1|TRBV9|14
TGTGCCAGCAGCGCTAGGGGCAGGAACACTGAAGCTTTCTTT
CASSARGRNTEAFF
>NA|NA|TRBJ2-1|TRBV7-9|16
TGTGCCAGCAGCTTATTAGGAGGGGGCTATCGAAATGAGCAGTTCTTC
CASSLLGGGYRNEQFF
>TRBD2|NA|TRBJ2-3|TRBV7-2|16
TGTGCCAGCAGCTTAGGACTAGCGGGGATCACAGATACGCAGTATTTT
CASSLGLAGITDTQYF
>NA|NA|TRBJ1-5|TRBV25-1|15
TGTGCCAGCAGTGAATTAGGGGGGGGCAATCAGCCCCAGCATTTT
CASSELGGGNQPQHF
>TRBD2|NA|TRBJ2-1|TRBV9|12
TGTGCCAGCAGCGCACTAGCGAATGAGCAGTTCTTC
CASSALANEQFF
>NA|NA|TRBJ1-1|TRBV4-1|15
TGCGCCAGCAGCCAAGATGGGGGCCCGGACACTGAAGCTTTCTTT
CASSQDGGPDTEAFF
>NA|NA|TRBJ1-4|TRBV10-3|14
TGTGCCATCAGTGCGGGGGGGATAGGTGAAAAACTGTTTTTT
CAISAGGIGEKLFF
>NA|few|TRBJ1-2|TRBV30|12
TGTGCCTGGACCGTCGGTTCCTATGGCTACACCTTC
CAWTVGSYGYTF
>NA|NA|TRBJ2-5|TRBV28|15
TGTGCCAGCAGTTACCCAGGACAGAAGAAAGAGACCCAGTACTTC
CASSYPGQKKETQYF
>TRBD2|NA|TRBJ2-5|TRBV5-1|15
TGCGCCAGCAGCTCCCTAGCGGGAGAGGGAGAGACCCAGTACTTC
CASSSLAGEGETQYF
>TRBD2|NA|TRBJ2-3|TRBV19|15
TGTGCCAGTAGTATGACTAGCGGGGGGGGGAATACGCAGTATTTT
CASSMTSGGGNTQYF
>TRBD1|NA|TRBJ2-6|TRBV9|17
TGTGCCAGCAGCGGGGGACAGGGCCTCTCTGGGGCCAACGTCCTGACTTTC
CASSGGQGLSGANVLTF
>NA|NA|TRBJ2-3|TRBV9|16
TGTGCCAGCAGCGCACAGGGATATACTAGCACAGATACGCAGTATTTT
CASSAQGYTSTDTQYF
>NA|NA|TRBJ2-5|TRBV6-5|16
TGTGCCAGCAGTTACCACTCCGGCCAGGTCCAAGAGACCCAGTACTTC
CASSYHSGQVQETQYF
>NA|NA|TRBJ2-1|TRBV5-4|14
TGTGCCAGCAGCTTGGCGCTGCGGCACAATGAGCAGTTCTTC
CASSLALRHNEQFF
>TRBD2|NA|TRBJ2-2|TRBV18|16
TGTGCCAGCTCACCGGGACTAGCGGGGGACACCGGGGAGCTGTTTTTT
CASSPGLAGDTGELFF
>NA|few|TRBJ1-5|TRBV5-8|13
TGTGCCAGCAGCTCGCGGGGGAATCAGCCCCAGCATTTT
CASSSRGNQPQHF
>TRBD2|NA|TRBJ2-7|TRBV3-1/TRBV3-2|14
TGTGCCAGCAGTACTAGCGGGGGGGCCTACGAGCAGTACTTC
CASSTSGGAYEQYF
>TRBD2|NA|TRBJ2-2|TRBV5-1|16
TGCGCCAGCAGCTCGCTAGCGGGAGGGAACACCGGGGAGCTGTTTTTT
CASSSLAGGNTGELFF
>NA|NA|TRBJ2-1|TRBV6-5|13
TGTGCCAGCAGTAGTAGTTCGGTGAATGAGCAGTTCTTC
CASSSSSVNEQFF
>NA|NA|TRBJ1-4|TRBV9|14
TGTGCCAGCAGCCCCTCGACAGGAAACGAAAAACTGTTTTTT
CASSPSTGNEKLFF
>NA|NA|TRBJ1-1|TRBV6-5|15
TGTGCCACCAATGGAGGGGGGGGTGGAAACGCTGAAGCTTTCTTT
CATNGGGGGNAEAFF
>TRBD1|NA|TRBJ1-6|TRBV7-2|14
TGTGCCAGCAGCGTGGGACAGGGGCATTCACCCCTCCACTTT
CASSVGQGHSPLHF
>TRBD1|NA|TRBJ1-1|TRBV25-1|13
TGTGCCAGCAGTGTGGGGACAGCCACTGAAGCTTTCTTT
CASSVGTATEAFF
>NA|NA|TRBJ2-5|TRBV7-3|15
TGTGCCAGCAGCTTAAGAGGCGGGCCTCAAGAGACCCAGTACTTC
CASSLRGGPQETQYF
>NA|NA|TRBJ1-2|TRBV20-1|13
TGCAGTGCTAGTAGGGGATCTAACTATGGCTACACCTTC
CSASRGSNYGYTF
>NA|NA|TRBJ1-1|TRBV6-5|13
TGTGCCAGCAGTTACAGAGTAGACACTGAAGCTTTCTTT
CASSYRVDTEAFF
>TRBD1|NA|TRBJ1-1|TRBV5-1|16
TGCGCCAGCAGCTTGGCGGCAGGGGGCCTTTCTACTGAAGCTTTCTTT
CASSLAAGGLSTEAFF
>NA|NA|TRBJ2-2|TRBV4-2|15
TGTGCCAGCAGCCAATGGCAGACGAACACCGGGGAGCTGTTTTTT
CASSQWQTNTGELFF
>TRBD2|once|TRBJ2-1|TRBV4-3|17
TGCGCCAGCAGCCAAGAGAGTTGGACTAGCCGGGCCAATGAGCAGTTCTTC
CASSQESWTSRANEQFF